This T cell receptor (beta chain) was found in a study of cytomegalovirus exposure and HLA in healthy donors. This CDR3 is built from 16 residues. Germline V gene sequence: CDR1 SNHLY, CDR2 FYNNEI. V lost 6 bases to trimming and J lost 0 bases; unmatched junction nucleotides: 7. Whole-study results and caveats: Several V segments, TRBV6-2 and TRBV6-3 among them, could not be told apart and were dropped. TCR sequences were mostly rare, though some public TCRs occurred in many donors.

Researchers ran the PCR with 60 Vbeta and 13 Jbeta primers. The assay was immunoSEQ multiplex PCR, and TCRdb's table has in-frame clones only and misses some. The sample consists of approximately 79,000 clones, roughly 79% of them appearing once. In regard to this clone: The antigen remains unidentified.

The sequenced sample was PBMCs. The chain is built from TRBV2 and TRBJ2-3, with TRBD2 identical over 9 bases. This sequence was found in a woman in her thirties or forties in good health and CMV-seropositive. CDR3 sequence: CASRRPRGGSTDTQYF. The DNA of the CDR3 is TGTGCCAGCAGGAGACCGCGGGGGGGAAGCACAGATACGCAGTATTTT.